This T cell receptor beta chain was profiled in a study of T-cell reconstitution after alpha-beta-depleted transplantation in children. General study findings and limits: There were some patients whose high TCRbeta diversity at day 60 came from surviving recipient T cells and thymic progenitors. Newly produced T cells mostly accounted for T-cell counts and diversity one year post-transplant. Expanded graft clones, several hundred of them, were reportedly the source of alpha-beta T cells about two months after transplant.

The TCRbeta library was prepared with unique molecular identifiers. TCRdb fed the PCR reads into MiXCR, producing one record per CDR3 protein. The table shows just under 150,000 distinct CDR3 sequences, with roughly 8.8% occurring only once. This clonotype appeared many times. As yet, its antigen is unknown. V was shortened by 4 bases and J by 5 bases, with 8 bases between the two germline ends. Germline CDR1 and CDR2: SQVTM and ANQGSEA. The CDR3 loop spans 11 amino acids. This TCR came from a female patient aged 2-15 years who had a stem cell transplant for congenital amegakaryocytic thrombocytopenia, so the T cells may come from the graft donor. The chain combines TRBV29-1 with TRBJ2-5; D unresolved. The material was PBMCs, mostly from graft donor cells, obtained 180 days after TCRalphabeta/CD19-depleted stem cell transplant. CDR3: CSVGVRETQYF. CDR3 coding DNA: TGCAGCGTTGGAGTCAGGGAGACCCAGTACTTC.